One sample yielded the 12 T cell receptor beta chains listed below, sequenced in a study of a mutant IDH1 vaccine in newly diagnosed glioma. Profiling relied on immunoSEQ multiplex PCR, and the TCRdb table lists in-frame clones only, not all of them. The sample holds about 30,000 clones, roughly 80% seen once. Noted time point: baseline, week 1 (first vaccination visit). Treatment in this sample: pre-vaccination baseline after standard-of-care therapy. This sample comprised PBMCs, obtained from a glioma patient treated with radiotherapy, temozolomide or both. The receptors were sampled from a man aged 25-45 years with glioma.

This chain links TRBV9 with TRBJ2-7; 10 bases agree with TRBD2. The CDR3 is 15 amino acids. The V gene's germline CDR1 is SGDLS and CDR2 YYNGEE. After removal of 0 bases from V and 5 bases from J, the junction contained 5 bases not matched to a gene. In DNA form, the CDR3 reads TGTGCCAGCAGCGTAGCGGCTAGCGGGAGCGACGAGCAGTACTTC. Translation: CASSVAASGSDEQYF.

CDR3 in amino acids: CASSLDGDPRGETQYF. The CDR3 DNA is TGCGCCAGCAGCTTGGACGGGGACCCGAGGGGCGAGACCCAGTACTTC. The chain carries TRBV5-1 and TRBJ2-5, with D possibly called TRBD1 or TRBD2 (5 bases each). Germline V gene data show CDR1 as SGHRS and CDR2 as YFSETQ. The CDR3 extends over 16 amino acids. The V end lost 0 bases, the J end lost 5 bases, and 17 bases lay between the germline ends.

This chain connects TRBV28 to TRBJ1-5, with no clear D. The CDR3 covers 15 residues. V lost 1 base, J lost 7 bases, and 14 bases lay in between. Germline V gives CDR1 MDHEN, CDR2 SYDVKM. The CDR3 DNA reads as TGTGCCAGCAGTTTATTGGGGAGGGTACGACAGCCCCAGCATTTT. Translated: CASSLLGRVRQPQHF.

The chain couples TRBV14 to TRBJ2-1; D is unclear. Germline CDR1 SGHDN, CDR2 FVKESK. Trimming stripped 1 base from V and 15 bases from J, with 13 bases between. The CDR3 sequence is 12 residues long. In nucleotides, the CDR3 is TGTGCCAGCAGCCAAGTTCGGGCTCGGTGGTTCTTC. Residues: CASSQVRARWFF.

The V gene is TRBV19, the J gene TRBJ2-7; 8 bases align to TRBD1. CDR3 length equals 14 residues. Germline loops: CDR1 LNHDA, CDR2 SQIVND (reference sequence). With V trimmed by 3 bases and J by 2 bases, 3 bases remained unmatched. CDR3 in DNA: TGTGCCAGTAGTATGGGGACAGGCCCCTACGAGCAGTACTTC. It yields the protein CASSMGTGPYEQYF.

A few counts support this clone. The chain has TRBV27 and TRBJ2-2; D gene ambiguous. Germline V gene data show CDR1 as MNHEY and CDR2 as SMNVEV (reference sequence). V was cut by 0 bases and J by 6 bases, with 5 bases left in between. This CDR3 has 13 amino acids. CDR3 loop: CASSLSGPGELFF. For the CDR3, the DNA is TGTGCCAGCAGTTTATCGGGCCCCGGGGAGCTGTTTTTT.

This CDR3 is CASSYASGSGGEKLFF. The CDR3 DNA reads as TGTGCCAGCAGTTACGCCTCAGGGTCCGGAGGTGAAAAACTGTTTTTT. The chain links TRBV6-6 to TRBJ1-4; D perhaps matches TRBD1 (5 bases). This CDR3 region has 16 residues. Germline loops: CDR1 MNHNY, CDR2 SVGAGI (reference sequence). V was shortened by 2 bases and J by 7 bases, with 17 bases between the two germline ends.

The chain is built from TRBV10-3 and TRBJ2-3; D is unresolved. This CDR3 comprises 12 residues. Per germline, CDR1 ENHRY and CDR2 SYGVKD. Between the trimmed V and J ends, which lost 2 bases and 3 bases, there was a span of 3 bases. The CDR3 sequence is CAISEGTDTQYF. The CDR3 DNA follows: TGTGCCATCAGTGAGGGGACAGATACGCAGTATTTT.

This clone turned up a few times. The CDR3 nucleotides are TGCGCCAGCAGCCAAGATCCGTGGAACACCGGGGAGCTGTTTTTT. This gives the protein CASSQDPWNTGELFF. The chain is built from TRBV4-1 and TRBJ2-2; no clear D. V lost 0 bases, J lost 1 base, and 6 bases lay in between. The CDR3 sequence is 15 residues long. The germline V gene encodes CDR1 MGHRA and CDR2 YSYEKL.

V is TRBV29-1 and J is TRBJ1-4, with TRBD1 matching over 8 bases. The CDR3 sequence is 12 residues long. Germline assignment: CDR1 SQVTM and CDR2 ANQGSEA. Here the CDR3 reads CTATGVDEKLFF. CDR3 DNA sequence: TGCACTGCGACAGGGGTAGATGAAAAACTGTTTTTT.

The genes are TRBV9 and TRBJ2-5; D not certain. Germline loops: CDR1 SGDLS, CDR2 YYNGEE. The CDR3 has 17 residues. V lost 1 base to trimming and J lost 2 bases, with 18 bases between them. The CDR3 sequence is CASSVSWQTTPQETQYF. DNA for the CDR3: TGTGCCAGCAGCGTAAGCTGGCAGACCACACCACAAGAGACCCAGTACTTC. The whole variable domain, remainder taken from reference TRBV9 and TRBJ2-5, is DSGVTQTPKHLITATGQRVTLRCSPRSGDLSVYWYQQSLDQGLQFLIQYYNGEERAKGNILERFSAQQFPDLHSELNLSSLELGDSALYFCASSVSWQTTPQETQYFGPGTRLLVL.

CDR3 nucleotides: TGTGCCAGCAGCGTGGACTATAACACCGGGGAGCTGTTTTTT. As protein: CASSVDYNTGELFF. The rearrangement links TRBV5-6 to TRBJ2-2, with D possibly being TRBD2 (6 bases). There are 14 residues in the CDR3. V was trimmed by 4 bases and J by 2 bases, leaving 9 bases between them. Germline values: CDR1 SGHDT, CDR2 YYEEEE.